The 21 T cell receptor beta chains in this list originate from one sample, sequenced in a study of Graves' ophthalmopathy and Graves' hyperthyroidism. From RNA, the CDR3 regions of TCR beta chains were amplified and sequenced. The library came from an HTBI-primed first-round RT-PCR and a second-round multiplex PCR. TCRdb ran MiXCR on the multiplex PCR reads and lists one entry per CDR3 protein. Of roughly 350,000 distinct CDR3 sequences listed, roughly 15% are singletons. The sample comprised peripheral blood. These receptors came from an adult woman with stable Graves' hyperthyroidism.

This clonotype has at least ten counts. CDR3 sequence (DNA): TGTGCCAGCAGCGTGACAGGATGGGCCGGGGAGCTGTTTTTT. Protein product: CASSVTGWAGELFF. The chain joins TRBV11-2 to TRBJ2-2, with D possibly matching TRBD1 (6 bases). CDR3 length: 14 amino acids. V was shortened by 5 bases and J by 6 bases, with 13 bases between the two germline ends. Germline V lookup: CDR1 SGHAT, CDR2 FQNNGV.

The chain employs TRBV4-3 and TRBJ1-1; D gene unclear. Trimming removed 0 bases from V and 2 bases from J, with 7 bases in between. The CDR3 sequence is 14 residues long. CDR1 LGHNA and CDR2 YSLEER come from the germline V gene. The CDR3 coding sequence is TGCGCCAGCAGCCAAGATGGCGGTAACACTGAAGCTTTCTTT. Translation gives CASSQDGGNTEAFF.

This clonotype was seen many times. This chain links TRBV28 with TRBJ2-5, with 7 bases identical to TRBD1. The germline V gene encodes CDR1 MDHEN and CDR2 SYDVKM. The V gene end was trimmed by 3 bases and the J gene end by 3 bases; junction bases not matched to a gene: 7. This CDR3 contains 15 residues. CDR3 nucleotides: TGTGCCAGCAGTTTTCATCAAGGGGGCGAAGAGACCCAGTACTTC. This sequence encodes CASSFHQGGEETQYF.

V is TRBV4-2 and J is TRBJ2-2; no definite D call. This CDR3 comprises 18 residues. V lost 1 base to trimming and J lost 0 bases, with 15 bases between them. CDR1 LGHNA and CDR2 YNFKEQ come from the germline V gene. The DNA of the CDR3 is TGTGCCAGCAGCCAAGTTCTGATGGGCAGATCGAACACCGGGGAGCTGTTTTTT. Translation: CASSQVLMGRSNTGELFF.

At least ten counts were recorded for this clonotype. J is TRBJ2-7 and V is TRBV20-1; no clear D gene. Per the germline V gene, CDR1 is DFQATT and CDR2 is SNEGSKA (reference sequence). The ends were cut back, 0 bases at V and 2 bases at J, with 11 bases in the middle. The CDR3 extends over 14 amino acids. The CDR3 reads CSARDLAGTYEQYF. The CDR3 DNA reads TGCAGTGCTAGAGATTTGGCTGGAACCTACGAGCAGTACTTC.

This clonotype was recorded at least ten times. The chain joins TRBV3-1 to TRBJ1-6; D is unclear. V was cut by 2 bases and J by 8 bases, with 13 bases left in between. The CDR3 is 15 amino acids. The germline CDR1 and CDR2 sequences are LGHDT and YNNKEL (reference sequence). The CDR3 protein is CASSQPRSLDSPLHF. CDR3 sequence (DNA): TGTGCCAGCAGCCAACCCCGGTCTTTGGATTCACCCCTCCACTTT.

There are a few counts of this clonotype. This chain links TRBV20-1 with TRBJ1-6, with D tentatively TRBD1 (6 bases). Germline assignment: CDR1 DFQATT and CDR2 SNEGSKA (reference sequence). The V end was cut by 0 bases, the J end by 0 bases, with 9 bases between. The CDR3 covers 16 residues. This CDR3 is CSARERTASYNSPLHF. CDR3 sequence (DNA): TGCAGTGCTAGAGAACGGACAGCCTCCTATAATTCACCCCTCCACTTT.

This clonotype was recorded at least ten times. V usage is TRBV12-3 or TRBV12-4 and J usage is TRBJ2-4, with TRBD1 matching 9 bases. Trimming took 1 base from V and 0 from J; bases not matched to a gene: 10. This CDR3 region has 19 residues. As DNA, the CDR3 is TGTGCCAGCAGTTTAGTTACAGGGGGCGAAAAGCTAGCCAAAAACATTCAGTACTTC. It yields the protein CASSLVTGGEKLAKNIQYF.

This clonotype was detected many times. V and J are TRBV6-5 and TRBJ2-5; 12 nucleotides match TRBD2. This CDR3 region has 18 residues. Per germline, CDR1 MNHEY and CDR2 SVGAGI. Trimming at V came to 0 bases and at J to 4 bases, leaving 9 bases not matched to a gene. The CDR3 is CASSYSGLAGGPGETQYF. The CDR3 nucleotides read TGTGCCAGCAGTTACTCGGGGCTAGCGGGAGGGCCAGGAGAGACCCAGTACTTC.

Only a few counts were recorded for this clonotype. CDR3 sequence reads: CASSPTGLVSYGYTF. The CDR3 region has the DNA TGTGCCAGCAGCCCCACGGGACTGGTCTCCTATGGCTACACCTTC. The chain recombines TRBV3-1 with TRBJ1-2; D is perhaps TRBD1 (5 bases). The germline V gene encodes CDR1 LGHDT and CDR2 YNNKEL (reference sequence). Trimming took off 4 bases at V and 4 bases at J, with 16 bases between the two ends. This CDR3 is built from 15 residues.

This clonotype came up many times. The chain combines TRBV6-2 or TRBV6-3 with TRBJ2-7; D is ambiguous. Germline assignment: CDR1 MNHEY and CDR2 SVGEGT. The V and J ends lost 1 base and 4 bases respectively, with 5 bases between them. The CDR3 length is 12 residues. The CDR3 bases are TGTGCCAGCAGTTACTGGGGATACGAGCAGTACTTC. Residues: CASSYWGYEQYF.

This clonotype was detected ten times or more. The chain joins TRBV6-1 to TRBJ1-6; TRBD1 might be the D (5 bases). This CDR3 is built from 15 residues. The V gene lost 6 bases and the J gene lost 9 bases, with 18 bases spanning the gap. From germline, CDR1 is MNHNS and CDR2 SASEGT. The CDR3 DNA is TGTGCCAGCAGACGTAACCAGGGATGGAGTTCACCCCTCCACTTT. It specifies CASRRNQGWSSPLHF.

This clonotype was seen repeatedly, ten times or more. The V and J genes are TRBV28 and TRBJ2-7; TRBD1 matches 10 bases. J was trimmed by 4 bases and V by 4 bases; bases with no gene match: 7. The CDR3 totals 15 residues. Germline-derived CDR1 and CDR2 are MDHEN and SYDVKM. CDR3 nucleotides: TGTGCCAGCAGTTCCCGAAGGACAGGGGGATACGAGCAGTACTTC. It codes for CASSSRRTGGYEQYF.

This clonotype was seen at least ten times. The chain couples TRBV12-3 or TRBV12-4 to TRBJ2-7; D unresolved. Between the trimmed V and J ends, which lost 6 bases and 3 bases, there was a span of 9 bases. The CDR3 consists of 12 residues. The CDR3 DNA reads as TGTGCCAGCAGCTTGTTGCGCTACGAGCAGTACTTC. The encoded protein is CASSLLRYEQYF.

Ten or more counts support this clonotype. V is TRBV6-2 or TRBV6-3 and J is TRBJ1-1; D is undetermined. The germline gives CDR1 MNHEY, CDR2 SVGEGT. Trimming removed 4 bases from V and 0 bases from J, with 6 bases in between. CDR3 length: 13 residues. DNA of the CDR3: TGTGCCAGCAGTTTCATCATGAACACTGAAGCTTTCTTT. It encodes CASSFIMNTEAFF.

As to this clonotype: The CDR3 does not end in the conserved phenylalanine or tryptophan, so this is likely a read error. The chain recombines TRBV28 with TRBJ1-5; a possible D gene is TRBD1 (5 bases). V was trimmed by 5 bases and J by 0 bases, leaving 17 bases between them. The CDR3 is made up of 17 amino acids. Per germline, CDR1 MDHEN and CDR2 SYDVKM. This CDR3 is CASSGGRGFYSNQPQHL. CDR3 in DNA: TGTGCCAGCAGTGGGGGACGGGGGTTCTATAGCAATCAGCCCCAGCATTTA.

The chain is built from TRBV3-1 and TRBJ2-2; no definite D call. CDR1 and CDR2 from the germline V gene are LGHDT and YNNKEL (reference sequence). The CDR3 is 16 amino acids. The ends were cut back, 0 bases at V and 6 bases at J, with 14 bases in the middle. The CDR3 protein is CASSQDFGQIAGELFF. CDR3 nucleotide sequence: TGTGCCAGCAGCCAAGATTTTGGGCAGATCGCCGGGGAGCTGTTTTTT.

This clonotype was counted at least ten times. DNA for the CDR3: TGTGCCAGCAGCCAAGCCGGGACTAGCGGGAGTTCGTACTTC. Translation: CASSQAGTSGSSYF. The chain uses TRBV3-1 and TRBJ2-7; TRBD2 agrees at 14 bases. This CDR3 is built from 14 residues. CDR1 LGHDT and CDR2 YNNKEL come from the germline V gene (reference sequence). V lost 1 base, J lost 12 bases, and 5 bases stayed unmatched.

V is TRBV5-5 and J is TRBJ2-4; TRBD1 aligns across 7 bases. Germline CDR1 and CDR2: SGHKS and YYEKEE (reference sequence). The CDR3 is made up of 14 amino acids. Germline trimming cut 4 bases from V and 9 bases from J; bases unmatched to any gene: 10. CDR3 DNA sequence: TGTGCCAGCAGCCCCGGGACAGTGGGAACCATTCAGTACTTC. It specifies CASSPGTVGTIQYF.

There are many counts of this clonotype. The chain links TRBV15 to TRBJ2-7; D perhaps matches TRBD2 (5 bases). In germline, CDR1 is LNHNV, CDR2 YYDKDF (reference sequence). V gave up 9 bases and J gave up 0 bases, with 15 bases separating them. The CDR3 is 14 amino acids. As DNA, the CDR3 is TGTGCCACTAAAGAGACGGGGAGCTCCTACGAGCAGTACTTC. Residues: CATKETGSSYEQYF.

This clonotype was counted ten times or more. The chain links TRBV20-1 to TRBJ2-7; D perhaps matches TRBD2 (6 bases). Germline values: CDR1 DFQATT, CDR2 SNEGSKA (reference sequence). Trimming removed 1 base from V and 0 bases from J, with 16 bases in between. This CDR3 is built from 16 residues. As DNA, the CDR3 is TGCAGTGCTAGAGCCCCGGGACTTAGAAACTCCTACGAGCAGTACTTC. This translates into CSARAPGLRNSYEQYF.